This is a list of T cell receptor beta chains from one sample in a study of T cells in Graves' hyperthyroidism and ophthalmopathy. TCRdb passed the multiplex PCR reads through MiXCR, listing each CDR3 protein once. The sample includes about 280,000 distinct CDR3 sequences, about 25% of them seen just once. The sequencing sample was made of blood. The receptors derive from a man aged 40-49 years with Graves' hyperthyroidism that later progressed to Graves' ophthalmopathy. The CDR3 runs from the conserved cysteine through the conserved F or W. Fields, in order: D gene, V gene, clone size, J gene, CDR3 DNA, CDR3 protein. The D gene is left open where the match is weak. Some rows mark clone size as missing; the rest say once, few, many or name a class of expanded clone.

>-|TRBV18|few|TRBJ2-2
TGTGCCAGCTCACCACCCGGACCTGCTCACACCGGGGAGCTGTTTTTT
CASSPPGPAHTGELFF
>-|TRBV28|many|TRBJ1-1
TGTGCCAGCAGTCCTGGACAGCTTGGGCCGAACACTGAAGCTTTCTTT
CASSPGQLGPNTEAFF
>-|TRBV12-5|-|TRBJ1-2
TGTGCTAGTGGTTTTCAGGAGAGCTATGGCTACACCTTC
CASGFQESYGYTF
>-|TRBV2|many|TRBJ2-7
TGTGCCAGCAGTGAATCCACTTACGAGCAGTACTTC
CASSESTYEQYF
>-|TRBV6-2/TRBV6-3|-|TRBJ2-5
TGTGCCAGCAGTTCCGGGAGAAGGGGGACCCAGTACTTC
CASSSGRRGTQYF
>-|TRBV7-2|many|TRBJ1-1
TGTGCCAGCAGCTTACAGGGCGGGCCTGAAGCTTTCTTT
CASSLQGGPEAFF
>-|TRBV7-9|-|TRBJ2-2
TGTGCCAGCAGCTTTGACAGCGCGGCCGGGGAGCTGTTTTTT
CASSFDSAAGELFF
>TRBD1|TRBV12-3/TRBV12-4|-|TRBJ1-1
TGTGCCAGCAGTTTAGGAGGACAGGCGAACACTGAAGCTTTCTTT
CASSLGGQANTEAFF
>-|TRBV6-2/TRBV6-3|many|TRBJ1-1
TGTGCCAGCAGTTGGGGCGGAGAGGGCCATGCTGAAGCTTTCTTT
CASSWGGEGHAEAFF
>-|TRBV20-1|once|TRBJ1-2
TGCAGTGCTAGTGGGAGGGTTTGGAATGGCTACACCTTC
CSASGRVWNGYTF
>TRBD2|TRBV28|many|TRBJ2-7
TGTGCCAGCAGTCCCCTGACGGGAGGATCCTACGAGCAGTACTTC
CASSPLTGGSYEQYF
>TRBD1|TRBV11-2|many|TRBJ2-2
TGTGCCAGCAGCTTATCCGGGACAGGGGTCACCGGGGAGCTGTTTTTT
CASSLSGTGVTGELFF
>-|TRBV12-3/TRBV12-4|-|TRBJ2-7
TGTGCCAGCAGTGCCCCCCTCCTCCCCTACGAGCAGTACTTC
CASSAPLLPYEQYF
>-|TRBV2|many|TRBJ2-7
TGTGCCATCAATAACCAGGGGGGGGCCTACGAGCAGTACTTC
CAINNQGGAYEQYF
>TRBD2|TRBV6-5|many|TRBJ2-7
TGTGCCAGCAGTTACTACACTAGCGGGACCTACGAGCAGTACTTC
CASSYYTSGTYEQYF
>TRBD1|TRBV12-3/TRBV12-4|many|TRBJ1-5
TGTGCCAGCAGTTTAGAAGCAGGGGGATATCAGCCCCAGCATTTT
CASSLEAGGYQPQHF
>-|TRBV11-2|once|TRBJ1-3
TGTGCCAGCAGCAGCTCCGGGACATCTAACTCTGGAAACACCATATATTTT
CASSSSGTSNSGNTIYF
>TRBD1|TRBV4-1|many|TRBJ1-1
TGCGCCAGCAGCCAAGCATACAGGGGGTATATTAACACTGAAGCTTTCTTT
CASSQAYRGYINTEAFF
>TRBD1|TRBV13|many|TRBJ1-6
TGTGCCAGCAGCCCCTCTTTAGGTGGGACAGCAAATTCACCCCTCCACTTT
CASSPSLGGTANSPLHF